The 6 T cell receptor beta chains below come from one sample, sequenced in a study of blood T cell repertoires in COVID-19. Generated by immunoSEQ multiplex PCR, the TCRdb table keeps only in-frame clones and is missing some. The repertoire includes approximately 140,000 clones, about 84% of them detected once, and 5% to 7.5% sits in the top ten. Sequences were obtained from peripheral blood. The receptors were gathered from a human donor in a cohort sampled during active COVID-19.

The chain combines TRBV27 with TRBJ2-7; 7 bases map to TRBD1. The CDR3 consists of 12 residues. Unmatched junction bases numbered 4, after V lost 8 bases and J lost 3 bases. Per germline, CDR1 MNHEY and CDR2 SMNVEV (reference sequence). The CDR3, as DNA: TGTGCCAGCGGACAGGAGGTCTACGAGCAGTACTTC. Translating gives CASGQEVYEQYF.

This chain links TRBV6-2 or TRBV6-3 with TRBJ2-5, with 10 bases matching TRBD2. Germline V gene data show CDR1 as MNHEY and CDR2 as SVGEGT. J lost 5 bases, V lost 0 bases, and 3 bases had no gene match. The CDR3 runs 15 residues. The CDR3 reads CASSYSAGGRETQYF. CDR3 nucleotides: TGTGCCAGCAGTTACTCAGCGGGGGGGCGGGAGACCCAGTACTTC.

With respect to this clone: Relative to the germline gene, one junction end is altered; a read error may explain this. V and J are TRBV18 and TRBJ1-1, with 11 bases fitting TRBD1. The CDR3 spans 15 residues. CDR1 and CDR2 from the germline V gene are KGHSH and LQKENI. The CDR3: CASSRDRGMNAEAFF. The CDR3 DNA reads TGTGCCAGCTCAAGGGACAGGGGGATGAACGCTGAAGCTTTCTTT.

The chain employs TRBV29-1 and TRBJ1-2, with TRBD1 matching over 10 bases. J gave up 1 base and V 4 bases, and 3 bases lay outside the gene matches. CDR3 length: 14 residues. Germline CDR1 reads SQVTM; CDR2 reads ANQGSEA. The CDR3, as DNA: TGCAGCGTTGGGGACAGGGGAAGTAACTATGGCTACACCTTC. Translated: CSVGDRGSNYGYTF.

V and J are TRBV12-3 or TRBV12-4 and TRBJ1-2, with 8 bases lining up with TRBD1. The V and J ends lost 6 bases and 6 bases, in that order; junction bases with no gene match: 3. This CDR3 comprises 12 residues. This chain's CDR3 is CASRYRGDGYTF. CDR3 nucleotides: TGTGCCAGCAGATACAGGGGGGATGGCTACACCTTC.

V is TRBV6-1 and J is TRBJ1-1; TRBD1 agrees at 10 bases. Germline lookup yields CDR1 MNHNS and CDR2 SASEGT. Unmatched junction bases numbered 5, after V lost 1 base and J lost 6 bases. The length of the CDR3 is 15 residues. CDR3 bases: TGTGCCAGCAGTGAAGTTGACAGGGGGCGACCTGAAGCTTTCTTT. This gives the protein CASSEVDRGRPEAFF.